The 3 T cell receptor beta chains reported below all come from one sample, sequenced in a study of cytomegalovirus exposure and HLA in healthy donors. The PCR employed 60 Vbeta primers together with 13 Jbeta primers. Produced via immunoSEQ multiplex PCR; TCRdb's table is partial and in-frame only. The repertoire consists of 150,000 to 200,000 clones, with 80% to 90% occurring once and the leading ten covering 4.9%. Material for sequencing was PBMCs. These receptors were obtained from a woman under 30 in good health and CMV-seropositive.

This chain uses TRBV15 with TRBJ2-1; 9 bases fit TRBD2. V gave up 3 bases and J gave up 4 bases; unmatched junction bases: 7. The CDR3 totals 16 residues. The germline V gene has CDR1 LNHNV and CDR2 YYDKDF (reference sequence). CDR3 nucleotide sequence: TGTGCCACCAGCAGTAATATGCTAGCGGGGTACAATGAGCAGTTCTTC. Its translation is CATSSNMLAGYNEQFF.

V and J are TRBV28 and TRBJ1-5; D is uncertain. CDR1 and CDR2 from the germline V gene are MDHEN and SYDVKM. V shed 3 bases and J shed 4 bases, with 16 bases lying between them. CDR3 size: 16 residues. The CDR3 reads CASSLGVREINQPQHF. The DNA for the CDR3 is TGTGCCAGCAGTTTGGGAGTGAGGGAGATAAATCAGCCCCAGCATTTT.

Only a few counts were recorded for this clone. The CDR3 nucleotides read TGTGCCAGTTCTATCAGGGGACAGGCCTCCAATCAGCCCCAGCATTTT. Translation gives CASSIRGQASNQPQHF. The J gene is TRBJ1-5, the V gene TRBV27, with 8 nucleotides matching TRBD1. Germline lookup yields CDR1 MNHEY and CDR2 SMNVEV (reference sequence). CDR3 length: 16 residues. With 9 bases clipped from V and 3 bases from J, the junction kept 13 bases outside the gene matches.